This TCR beta chain comes out of a study of T cells in Graves' hyperthyroidism and ophthalmopathy. Amplified TCR beta CDR3 regions derived from RNA transcripts. The HTBI set primed first-round TCR CDR3 RT-PCR. Using its own MiXCR run on the multiplex PCR reads, TCRdb lists one record per CDR3 protein. In the table there are about 840,000 distinct CDR3 sequences, 35% to 40% of which are singletons. This CDR3 spans 15 amino acids. Germline CDR1 SGDLS, CDR2 YYNGEE. The V end was cut by 5 bases, the J end by 0 bases, with 15 bases between. With a duration under 2 months, the hyperthyroidism was newly diagnosed in patients aged 18 to 65. This clonotype was seen just once.

The sequencing input was blood. This sequence joins TRBV9 and TRBJ2-7, with D perhaps assigned TRBD1 or TRBD2 (5 bases each). This clonotype originated in a man between 18 and 35 years old with Graves' hyperthyroidism. CDR3 nucleotide sequence: TGTGCCAGCAGTTTTGATCCCGGGGCCTCCTACGAGCAGTACTTC. Translated: CASSFDPGASYEQYF. The full variable domain, with the rest looked up from reference TRBV9 and TRBJ2-7, is DSGVTQTPKHLITATGQRVTLRCSPRSGDLSVYWYQQSLDQGLQFLIQYYNGEERAKGNILERFSAQQFPDLHSELNLSSLELGDSALYFCASSFDPGASYEQYFGPGTRLTVT.